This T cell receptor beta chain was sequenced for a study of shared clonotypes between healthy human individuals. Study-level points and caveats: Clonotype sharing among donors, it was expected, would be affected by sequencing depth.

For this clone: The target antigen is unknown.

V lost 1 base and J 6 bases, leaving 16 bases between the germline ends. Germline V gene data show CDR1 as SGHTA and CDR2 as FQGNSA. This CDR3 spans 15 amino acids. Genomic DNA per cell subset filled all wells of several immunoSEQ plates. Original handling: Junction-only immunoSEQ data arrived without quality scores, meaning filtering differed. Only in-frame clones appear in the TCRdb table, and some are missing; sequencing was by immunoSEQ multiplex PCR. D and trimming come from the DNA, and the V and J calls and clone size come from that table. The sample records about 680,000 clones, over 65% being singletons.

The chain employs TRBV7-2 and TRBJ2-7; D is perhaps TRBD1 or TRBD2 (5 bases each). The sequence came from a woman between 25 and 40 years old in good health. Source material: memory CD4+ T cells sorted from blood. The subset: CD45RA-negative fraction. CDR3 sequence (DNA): TGTGCCAGCAGCTTAGTGTTGGGGGAGTTTGGCGAGCAGTACTTC. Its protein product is CASSLVLGEFGEQYF.